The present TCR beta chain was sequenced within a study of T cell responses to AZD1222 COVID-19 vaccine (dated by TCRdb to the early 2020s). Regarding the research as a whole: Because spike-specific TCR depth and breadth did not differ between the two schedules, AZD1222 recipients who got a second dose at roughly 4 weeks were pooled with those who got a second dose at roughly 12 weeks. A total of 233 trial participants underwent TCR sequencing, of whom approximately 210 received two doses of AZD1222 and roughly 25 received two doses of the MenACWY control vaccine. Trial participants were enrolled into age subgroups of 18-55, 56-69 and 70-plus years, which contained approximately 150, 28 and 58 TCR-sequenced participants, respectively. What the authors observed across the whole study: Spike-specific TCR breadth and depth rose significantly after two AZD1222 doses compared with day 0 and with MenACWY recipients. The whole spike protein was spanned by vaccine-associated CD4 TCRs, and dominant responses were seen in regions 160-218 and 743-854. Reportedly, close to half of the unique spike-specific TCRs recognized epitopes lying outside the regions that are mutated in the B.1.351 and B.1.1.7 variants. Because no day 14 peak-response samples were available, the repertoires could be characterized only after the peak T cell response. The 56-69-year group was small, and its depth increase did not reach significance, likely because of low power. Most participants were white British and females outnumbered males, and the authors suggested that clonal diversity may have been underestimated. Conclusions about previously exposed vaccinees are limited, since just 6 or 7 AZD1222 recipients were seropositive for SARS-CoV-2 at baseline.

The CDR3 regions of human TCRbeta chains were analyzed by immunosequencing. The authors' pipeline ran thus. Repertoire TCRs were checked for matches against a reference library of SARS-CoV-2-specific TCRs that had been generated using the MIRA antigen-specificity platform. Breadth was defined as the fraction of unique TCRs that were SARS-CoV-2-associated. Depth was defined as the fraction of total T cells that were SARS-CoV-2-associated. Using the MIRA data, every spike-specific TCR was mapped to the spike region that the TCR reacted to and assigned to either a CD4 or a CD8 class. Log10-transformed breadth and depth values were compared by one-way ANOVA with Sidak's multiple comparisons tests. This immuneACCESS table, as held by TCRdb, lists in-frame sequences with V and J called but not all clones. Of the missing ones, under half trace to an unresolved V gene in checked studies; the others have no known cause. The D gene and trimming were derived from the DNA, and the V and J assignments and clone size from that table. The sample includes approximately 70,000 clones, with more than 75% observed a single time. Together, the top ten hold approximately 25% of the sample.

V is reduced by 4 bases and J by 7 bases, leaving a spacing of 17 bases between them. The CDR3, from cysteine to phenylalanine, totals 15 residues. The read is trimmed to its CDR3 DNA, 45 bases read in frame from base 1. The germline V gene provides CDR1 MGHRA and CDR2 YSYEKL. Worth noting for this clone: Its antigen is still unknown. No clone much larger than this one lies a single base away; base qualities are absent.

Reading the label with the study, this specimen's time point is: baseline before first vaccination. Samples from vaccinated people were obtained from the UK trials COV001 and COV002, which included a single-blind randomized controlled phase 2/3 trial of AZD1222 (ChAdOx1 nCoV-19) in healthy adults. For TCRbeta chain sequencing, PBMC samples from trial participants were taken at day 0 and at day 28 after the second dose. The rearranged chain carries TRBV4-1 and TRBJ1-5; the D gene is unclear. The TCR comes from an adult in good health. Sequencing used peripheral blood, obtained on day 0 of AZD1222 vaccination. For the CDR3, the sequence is CASSPNSASLQPQHF. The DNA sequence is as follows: TGCGCCAGCAGCCCGAACTCAGCATCATTACAGCCCCAGCATTTT.